This T cell receptor beta chain was profiled in a study of blood T cell repertoires in COVID-19. Looking at the study overall: The analysed material was cDNA or gDNA that came from T cells, B-cell-depleted T cells, or PBMCs.

The assay was immunoSEQ multiplex PCR, and TCRdb's table has in-frame clones only and misses some. The data contain hundreds of thousands of clones, about 88% of them singletons. CDR1 is SSHAT, CDR2 FNYEAQ, per germline (reference sequence). V lost 5 bases to trimming and J lost 4 bases, with 17 bases between them. This CDR3 has 15 residues. Sequencing was performed on PBMCs or T cells enriched from blood (not recorded which). The clonotype originates from a woman aged 55-75 years who had recovered from COVID-19. This rearrangement joins TRBV7-7 to TRBJ2-5; TRBD1 might be the D (6 bases). This CDR3 is CASSRDSDRTETQYF. DNA for the CDR3: TGTGCCAGCAGCCGAGACTCTGACAGGACAGAGACCCAGTACTTC.